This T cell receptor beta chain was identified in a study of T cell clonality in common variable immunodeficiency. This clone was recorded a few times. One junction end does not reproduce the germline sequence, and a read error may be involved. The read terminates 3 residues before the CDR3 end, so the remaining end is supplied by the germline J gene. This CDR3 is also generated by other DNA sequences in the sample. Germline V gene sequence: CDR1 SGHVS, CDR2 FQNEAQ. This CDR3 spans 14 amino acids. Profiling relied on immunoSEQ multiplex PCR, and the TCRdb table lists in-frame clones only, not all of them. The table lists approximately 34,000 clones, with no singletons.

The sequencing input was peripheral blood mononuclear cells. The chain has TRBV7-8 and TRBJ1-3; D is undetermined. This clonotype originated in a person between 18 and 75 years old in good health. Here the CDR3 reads CASSRDFSGNTIYF. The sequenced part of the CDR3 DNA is TGTGCCAGCAGCCGAGACTTCTCTGGAAACACA.